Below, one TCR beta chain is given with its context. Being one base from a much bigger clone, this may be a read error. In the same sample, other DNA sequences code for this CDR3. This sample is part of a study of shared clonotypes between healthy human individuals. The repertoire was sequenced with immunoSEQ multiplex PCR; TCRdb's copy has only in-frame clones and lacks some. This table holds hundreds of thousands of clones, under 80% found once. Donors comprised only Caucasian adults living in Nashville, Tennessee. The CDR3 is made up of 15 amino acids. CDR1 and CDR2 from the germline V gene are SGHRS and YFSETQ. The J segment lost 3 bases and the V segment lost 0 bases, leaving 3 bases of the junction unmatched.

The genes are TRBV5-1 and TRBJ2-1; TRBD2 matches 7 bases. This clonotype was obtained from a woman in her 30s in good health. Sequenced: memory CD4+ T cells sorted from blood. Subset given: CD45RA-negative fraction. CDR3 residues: CASSLEASGYNEQFF. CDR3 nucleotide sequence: TGCGCCAGCAGCTTGGAGGCTAGCGGCTACAATGAGCAGTTCTTC. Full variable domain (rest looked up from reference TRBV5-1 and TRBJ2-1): KAGVTQTPRYLIKTRGQQVTLSCSPISGHRSVSWYQQTPGQGLQFLFEYFSETQRNKGNFPGRFSGRQFSNSRSEMNVSTLELGDSALYLCASSLEASGYNEQFFGPGTRLTVL.